The present T cell receptor (beta chain) was sequenced within a study of OX40 agonist ivuxolimab in advanced cancers. Looking at the study overall: One hepatocellular carcinoma and two cutaneous melanoma patients partially responded.

Whole-study results and caveats: At 0.1 to 3.0 mg/kg and by week 6, clonal expansion occurred in CD4+ and CD8+ blood T cells.

Clones were read by immunoSEQ multiplex PCR, and TCRdb kept only the in-frame ones, dropping some. The sample contains roughly 49,000 clones, around 86% of which appear only once. The ends were cut back, 6 bases at V and 3 bases at J, with 6 bases in the middle. Germline loops: CDR1 SGHAT, CDR2 FQNNGV. This CDR3 comprises 12 residues. Comments on this clone: Its antigen is currently unknown.

Enrollment shut out patients with autoimmune disease history or systemic immunosuppression. Collection of blood occurred at baseline, at cycle 4 day 1, and at cycle 7 day 1. This chain links TRBV11-2 with TRBJ2-1; D is uncertain. This receptor was taken from an adult with an advanced solid tumor such as melanoma, head and neck, liver or kidney cancer. This specimen consisted of CD4+ or CD8+ T cells sorted from blood, obtained in a trial of the OX40 agonist ivuxolimab. CDR3: CASSRGYNEQFF. The CDR3 DNA sequence: TGTGCCAGCAGTCGAGGCTACAATGAGCAGTTCTTC. The variable domain in full, completed from reference TRBV11-2 and TRBJ2-1, reads EAGVAQSPRYKIIEKRQSVAFWCNPISGHATLYWYQQILGQGPKLLIQFQNNGVVDDSQLPKDRFSAERLKGVDSTLKIQPAKLEDSAVYLCASSRGYNEQFFGPGTRLTVL.